The 23 T cell receptor beta chains listed next were all sequenced from one sample in a study of cytomegalovirus exposure and HLA in healthy donors. PCR used 60 Vbeta primers and 13 Jbeta primers. This table comes from immunoSEQ multiplex PCR, and its TCRdb copy is limited to in-frame clones, with some not included. The sample consists of some 160,000 clones, roughly two thirds of them appearing once. The sample was PBMCs. The receptors stem from a woman aged 18-29 years in good health and CMV-seropositive.

V gene TRBV6-1 combines with J gene TRBJ2-7; D unresolved. Germline values: CDR1 MNHNS, CDR2 SASEGT. Between the trimmed V and J ends, which lost 6 bases and 1 base, there was a span of 16 bases. This CDR3 has 15 residues. CDR3 DNA sequence: TGTGCCAGCAGAGCCCTTTCGCGCGTGTCCTACGAGCAGTACTTC. It codes for CASRALSRVSYEQYF.

The chain joins TRBV5-4 to TRBJ1-1, with 7 nucleotides matching TRBD1. This CDR3 is 14 amino acids long. The germline V gene has CDR1 SGHNT and CDR2 YYREEE (reference sequence). Trimming cost V 2 bases and J 6 bases; bases outside gene matches: 7. This CDR3 reads CASSFSDRVSEAFF. CDR3 bases: TGTGCCAGCAGCTTCAGCGACAGGGTCTCTGAAGCTTTCTTT.

This chain joins TRBV5-1 and TRBJ1-3, with 10 bases lining up with TRBD1. The J segment lost 8 bases and the V segment lost 2 bases, leaving 4 bases of the junction unmatched. The CDR3 spans 14 residues. Germline V gives CDR1 SGHRS, CDR2 YFSETQ. DNA of the CDR3: TGCGCCAGCAGCTTTAGGACAGGGGGAGACACCATATATTTT. Its translation: CASSFRTGGDTIYF.

This chain joins TRBV13 and TRBJ1-1; D is undetermined. This CDR3 is 12 amino acids long. V was pared by 2 bases and J by 3 bases, with 4 bases between. Germline V gives CDR1 PRHDT, CDR2 FYEKMQ (reference sequence). The DNA of the CDR3 is TGTGCCAGCAGCTTACTCCACACTGAAGCTTTCTTT. Encoded protein: CASSLLHTEAFF.

This clone has only a few counts. CDR3 amino acids: CASRRRGLAEAFF. The DNA for the CDR3 is TGTGCCAGCCGGAGAAGGGGATTGGCTGAAGCTTTCTTT. V usage is TRBV27 and J usage is TRBJ1-1; possibly TRBD1 for D (5 bases). Trimming removed 8 bases from V and 6 bases from J, with 16 bases in between. CDR1 is MNHEY and CDR2 is SMNVEV in the germline V gene (reference sequence). CDR3 length: 13 amino acids.

J is TRBJ2-5 and V is TRBV30; no firm D call. The DNA end favors TRBJ2-7, so the J call may be wrong. CDR3 length equals 13 residues. Germline V gives CDR1 GTSNPN, CDR2 SVGIG (reference sequence). The CDR3 here is CAWSVRGVYEQYF. The DNA of the CDR3 is TGTGCCTGGAGTGTACGAGGAGTCTACGAGCAGTACTTC.

This clone was picked up one time. The chain uses TRBV11-2 and TRBJ2-7; D perhaps matches TRBD2 (6 bases). CDR3 length: 13 amino acids. From germline, CDR1 is SGHAT and CDR2 FQNNGV. Trimming took off 1 base at V and 6 bases at J, with 10 bases between the two ends. CDR3 sequence (DNA): TGTGCCAGCAGCTTAGTGCGGGGTAGCGAGCAGTACTTC. Its protein is CASSLVRGSEQYF.

This rearrangement joins TRBV14 to TRBJ2-2; D unclear. Per germline, CDR1 SGHDN and CDR2 FVKESK. The CDR3 runs 17 residues. With 0 bases removed from V and 0 bases from J, the gap between germline ends came to 11 bases. This chain's CDR3 is CASSQDPRRANTGELFF. DNA for the CDR3: TGTGCCAGCAGCCAAGACCCCCGACGGGCGAACACCGGGGAGCTGTTTTTT.

This clone was counted a single time. The J gene is TRBJ2-3, the V gene TRBV19; TRBD2 aligns across 10 bases. This CDR3 comprises 20 residues. Germline-derived CDR1 and CDR2 are LNHDA and SQIVND (reference sequence). The trim removed 4 bases at V and 4 bases at J, leaving 20 bases unmatched. The CDR3 reads CASSTKGVGLAVSRADTQYF. In DNA form, the CDR3 reads TGTGCCAGTAGTACCAAGGGGGTAGGACTAGCGGTTAGTAGGGCAGATACGCAGTATTTT.

The rearrangement joins TRBV11-3 to TRBJ2-1, with a weak D call TRBD2 (6 bases). The germline gives CDR1 SGHNT, CDR2 YENEEA. The CDR3 is made up of 14 amino acids. V was pared by 3 bases and J by 9 bases, with 15 bases between. CDR3 region: CASSFGTSRSEQFF. As DNA, the CDR3 is TGTGCCAGCAGCTTCGGGACTTCGAGGAGTGAGCAGTTCTTC.

This rearrangement joins TRBV28 to TRBJ1-4, with D perhaps TRBD1 (6 bases). CDR3 length: 15 amino acids. Germline V CDR1 and CDR2: MDHEN, SYDVKM. Trimming took 5 bases from V and 0 from J, leaving 10 bases between them. CDR3 sequence reads: CASSLRTATNEKLFF. The CDR3 DNA reads as TGTGCCAGCAGTCTAAGGACAGCAACTAATGAAAAACTGTTTTTT. The entire variable domain, with the rest obtained from reference TRBV28 and TRBJ1-4, is as follows: DVKVTQSSRYLVKRTGEKVFLECVQDMDHENMFWYRQDPGLGLRLIYFSYDVKMKEKGDIPEGYSVSREKKERFSLILESASTNQTSMYLCASSLRTATNEKLFFGSGTQLSVL.

The V and J genes are TRBV10-3 and TRBJ1-5, with 7 bases lining up with TRBD1. The V segment lost 9 bases and the J segment 1 base; nucleotides outside the gene matches: 6. The CDR3 loop spans 14 amino acids. Germline CDR1 reads ENHRY; CDR2 reads SYGVKD. The CDR3 region is CAIRQGGSNQPQHF. The CDR3, as DNA: TGTGCCATTAGACAGGGAGGCAGCAATCAGCCCCAGCATTTT.

V and J are TRBV6-5 and TRBJ2-2; no firm D call. V lost 6 bases, J lost 2 bases, and 13 bases lay in between. The CDR3 is made up of 15 amino acids. Germline CDR1 MNHEY, CDR2 SVGAGI. CDR3 sequence: CASSAVPGNTGELFF. The CDR3 DNA reads TGTGCCAGCAGCGCGGTCCCTGGAAACACCGGGGAGCTGTTTTTT.

The chain couples TRBV27 to TRBJ1-1; no clear D gene. Trimming took 8 bases from V and 4 from J, leaving 17 bases between them. The CDR3 covers 14 residues. Per germline, CDR1 MNHEY and CDR2 SMNVEV (reference sequence). The CDR3 region is CASAPADEGTEAFF. As DNA, the CDR3 is TGTGCCAGCGCCCCCGCGGACGAGGGCACTGAAGCTTTCTTT.

The chain carries TRBV7-9 and TRBJ1-2, with 7 bases identical to TRBD1. This CDR3 has 13 amino acids. Per germline, CDR1 SEHNR and CDR2 FQNEAQ (reference sequence). With V trimmed by 5 bases and J by 7 bases, 7 bases remained unmatched. The CDR3 DNA is TGTGCCAGCAGCGGCGGGGCAGGGGGTGGCTACACCTTC. Translation: CASSGGAGGGYTF.

The V gene is TRBV10-3, the J gene TRBJ1-2, with D hard to call. CDR3 length equals 13 residues. The ends were cut back, 6 bases at V and 2 bases at J, with 10 bases in the middle. The V gene's germline CDR1 is ENHRY and CDR2 SYGVKD. In nucleotides, the CDR3 is TGTGCCATCAGGCCAGGCTCGAACTATGGCTACACCTTC. Translation: CAIRPGSNYGYTF.

The V call is TRBV27, the J call TRBJ1-6; no clear D. The CDR3 has 14 residues. CDR1 is MNHEY and CDR2 is SMNVEV in the germline V gene (reference sequence). V was clipped by 3 bases and J by 6 bases, with 9 bases between them. The CDR3 DNA is TGTGCCAGCAGTTTTTTCCAGATTAATTCACCCCTCCACTTT. This encodes CASSFFQINSPLHF.

The V and J genes are TRBV6-6 and TRBJ1-4; no clear D gene. The CDR3 is 13 amino acids. Trimming removed 6 bases at V and 3 bases at J, with 8 bases between. Germline values: CDR1 MNHNY, CDR2 SVGAGI (reference sequence). This CDR3 is CASRLIANEKLFF. The CDR3 bases are TGTGCCAGCAGATTAATCGCTAATGAAAAACTGTTTTTT.

The V call is TRBV7-2, the J call TRBJ2-7; possibly TRBD2 for D (7 bases). Per germline, CDR1 SGHTA and CDR2 FQGNSA. The CDR3 contains 15 residues. The ends were cut back, 1 base at V and 3 bases at J, with 13 bases in the middle. CDR3 coding DNA: TGTGCCAGCAGCTTAGAGGGAGGGGGATTCTACGAGCAGTACTTC. Translating gives CASSLEGGGFYEQYF.

V and J are TRBV5-4 and TRBJ2-1; 8 bases agree with TRBD2. The CDR3 is 16 amino acids. The V gene end was trimmed by 2 bases and the J gene end by 4 bases; junction bases not matched to a gene: 8. Germline values: CDR1 SGHNT, CDR2 YYREEE (reference sequence). The CDR3 is CASSFSAGESYNEQFF. The CDR3, as DNA: TGTGCCAGCAGCTTTTCAGCGGGGGAATCGTACAATGAGCAGTTCTTC.

This clone was seen a few times. The J gene is TRBJ2-7, the V gene TRBV19, with a weak D call TRBD1 (6 bases). The CDR3 is 13 residues long. V dropped 6 bases and J dropped 3 bases, with 12 bases sitting between them. The V gene's germline CDR1 is LNHDA and CDR2 SQIVND (reference sequence). The CDR3 region is CASSPRTDYEQYF. CDR3 DNA: TGTGCCAGTAGCCCCAGGACAGACTACGAGCAGTACTTC.

V gene TRBV14 combines with J gene TRBJ2-5; TRBD2 agrees at 9 bases. Germline loops: CDR1 SGHDN, CDR2 FVKESK. The CDR3 contains 15 residues. Trimming removed 4 bases from V and 3 bases from J; junction bases left unmatched: 6. DNA for the CDR3: TGTGCCAGCAGCCTCCGTCTAGCGGGGAAAGAGACCCAGTACTTC. It yields the protein CASSLRLAGKETQYF.

V gene TRBV15 combines with J gene TRBJ2-1; 9 bases align to TRBD1. CDR3 size: 15 residues. Trimming took 0 bases from V and 7 from J; bases not matched to a gene: 4. The germline CDR1 and CDR2 sequences are LNHNV and YYDKDF (reference sequence). CDR3 residues: CATSRDNGQGNEQFF. The CDR3 DNA follows: TGTGCCACCAGCAGAGATAACGGACAGGGGAATGAGCAGTTCTTC.